Following are 18 T cell receptor beta chains from one sample sequenced in a study of T cells in Graves' hyperthyroidism and ophthalmopathy. It was RNA transcripts that yielded the amplified TCR beta CDR3 regions. Primed by the HTBI set, a first-round RT-PCR was run on the TCR CDR3. In TCRdb, the multiplex PCR reads were re-called with MiXCR into one record per CDR3 protein. Of about 380,000 distinct CDR3 sequences listed, approximately 17% are singletons. The specimen sequenced was blood. The source of these receptors is a man in his late teens or twenties with Graves' ophthalmopathy.

The rearrangement joins TRBV6-1 to TRBJ1-4, with TRBD1 matching 9 bases. V shed 4 bases, J shed 5 bases, and the junction held 8 bases outside the gene matches. The CDR3 sequence is 16 residues long. Germline V lookup: CDR1 MNHNS, CDR2 SASEGT. The CDR3 sequence: CASSVGQGWGNEKLFF. CDR3 coding DNA: TGTGCCAGCAGTGTGGGACAGGGTTGGGGCAATGAAAAACTGTTTTTT.

This clonotype was seen repeatedly, ten times or more. V and J are TRBV12-3 or TRBV12-4 and TRBJ1-1, with D possibly being TRBD1 (5 bases). There are 14 residues in the CDR3. V was shortened by 2 bases and J by 6 bases, with 13 bases between the two germline ends. The CDR3 DNA reads TGTGCCAGCAGTTTATGGCAGGGTTTCGCTGAAGCTTTCTTT. This translates into CASSLWQGFAEAFF.

There are a few counts of this clonotype. This chain uses TRBV5-1 with TRBJ2-7; perhaps TRBD2 as D (5 bases). Looked up from germline, CDR1 is SGHRS and CDR2 is YFSETQ. The V gene lost 0 bases and the J gene lost 3 bases, with 7 bases spanning the gap. CDR3 length: 13 residues. CDR3 in amino acids: CASSLEDFYEQYF. The CDR3 nucleotides read TGCGCCAGCAGCTTGGAGGACTTCTACGAGCAGTACTTC.

This clonotype was seen only a few times. The V call is TRBV7-6, the J call TRBJ2-7, with a possible D match to TRBD1 (6 bases). Trimming shortened V by 6 bases and J by 1 base, and 16 bases separated the two germline ends. Per germline, CDR1 SGHVS and CDR2 FNYEAQ. The CDR3 length is 15 residues. The CDR3 sequence: CASSSRGGLSYEQYF. The CDR3 DNA reads TGTGCCAGCAGTTCCAGGGGCGGGTTGTCCTACGAGCAGTACTTC.

This clonotype was observed many times. This chain connects TRBV3-1 to TRBJ1-1, with D possibly matching TRBD1 (6 bases). This CDR3 has 14 amino acids. V lost 9 bases, J lost 3 bases, and 17 bases lay in between. CDR1 and CDR2 from the germline V gene are LGHDT and YNNKEL (reference sequence). DNA of the CDR3: TGTGCCAGTTCCGGGGGGGCTGGGGACACTGAAGCTTTCTTT. Its translation: CASSGGAGDTEAFF.

The chain links TRBV19 to TRBJ1-1; D not resolved. Trimming left V 1 base short and J 0 bases short, with 6 bases between. CDR1 LNHDA and CDR2 SQIVND come from the germline V gene (reference sequence). This CDR3 is 14 amino acids long. The DNA for the CDR3 is TGTGCCAGTAGTATAGCCCAGGTGAACACTGAAGCTTTCTTT. Translating it yields CASSIAQVNTEAFF.

This clonotype was recorded many times. V gene TRBV6-1 combines with J gene TRBJ1-1; TRBD1 is a possible D gene (6 bases). The CDR3 has 13 amino acids. Trimming left V 6 bases short and J 1 base short, with 9 bases between. The germline V gene has CDR1 MNHNS and CDR2 SASEGT. In nucleotides, the CDR3 is TGTGCCAGCAGCTCGACAGGGAACACTGAAGCTTTCTTT. The encoded protein is CASSSTGNTEAFF.

The CDR3 sequence is CASSLYPTGGVYGYTF. The CDR3 DNA reads TGTGCCAGCAGTTTATACCCGACAGGGGGGGTCTATGGCTACACCTTC. The V and J genes are TRBV28 and TRBJ1-2, with TRBD1 identical over 9 bases. V was pared by 1 base and J by 4 bases, with 7 bases of the junction left unmatched. The CDR3 has 16 amino acids. Germline CDR1 reads MDHEN; CDR2 reads SYDVKM.

This clonotype came up many times. The chain employs TRBV7-8 and TRBJ1-5, with TRBD1 as a possible D gene (5 bases). This CDR3 has 15 residues. CDR1 SGHVS and CDR2 FQNEAQ come from the germline V gene. The germline V and J ends were trimmed by 5 bases and 7 bases, with 18 bases remaining between them. CDR3 sequence: CASSPGSGFGQPQHF. In DNA, the CDR3 is TGTGCCAGCAGCCCAGGGTCAGGGTTTGGGCAGCCCCAGCATTTT.

V and J are TRBV19 and TRBJ2-1, with 8 bases lining up with TRBD2. The CDR3 runs to 23 residues. V gave up 5 bases and J gave up 0 bases; unmatched junction bases: 27. Germline lookup yields CDR1 LNHDA and CDR2 SQIVND (reference sequence). The CDR3 loop is CASSPTGFMSGGALFSSYNEQFF. The CDR3 DNA reads as TGTGCCAGTAGTCCTACGGGTTTCATGTCCGGGGGGGCCCTTTTTAGCTCCTACAATGAGCAGTTCTTC.

This clonotype was found a few times. The rearrangement uses TRBV10-3 and TRBJ1-2, with unresolved D. Trimming stripped 0 bases from V and 5 bases from J, with 10 bases between. The germline V gene encodes CDR1 ENHRY and CDR2 SYGVKD. The CDR3 contains 14 residues. The CDR3 loop is CAISESGGKYGYTF. The CDR3 DNA sequence: TGTGCCATCAGTGAGTCGGGAGGAAAGTATGGCTACACCTTC.

This clonotype showed up many times. This chain joins TRBV3-1 and TRBJ2-3; 10 nucleotides align to TRBD2. The trim removed 3 bases at V and 4 bases at J, leaving 4 bases unmatched. This CDR3 has 15 residues. In germline, CDR1 is LGHDT, CDR2 YNNKEL (reference sequence). The CDR3 spells CASSQGLARADTQYF. The CDR3 nucleotides are TGTGCCAGCAGCCAGGGACTAGCGAGGGCAGATACGCAGTATTTT.

This clonotype was observed many times. The chain recombines TRBV20-1 with TRBJ2-1; the D is unclear. From germline, CDR1 is DFQATT and CDR2 SNEGSKA (reference sequence). The CDR3 is made up of 15 amino acids. The germline V and J ends were trimmed by 0 bases and 0 bases, with 9 bases remaining between them. The CDR3 nucleotides read TGCAGTGCTAGAGATCTCCGGAGCTCCTACAATGAGCAGTTCTTC. As protein: CSARDLRSSYNEQFF.

This clonotype has ten or more counts. The chain combines TRBV7-9 with TRBJ1-5; possible D gene TRBD1, 5 bases. V was shortened by 6 bases and J by 6 bases, with 9 bases between the two germline ends. The CDR3 loop spans 12 amino acids. Germline V CDR1 and CDR2: SEHNR, FQNEAQ (reference sequence). CDR3 DNA: TGTGCCAGCAGTTTGGGGGTTCAGCCCCAGCATTTT. Its protein is CASSLGVQPQHF.

This clonotype appeared many times. The V gene is TRBV7-2, the J gene TRBJ1-2, with D unclear. V shed 0 bases and J shed 8 bases, with 7 bases lying between them. The CDR3 totals 12 residues. Germline CDR1 SGHTA, CDR2 FQGNSA. The CDR3 DNA follows: TGTGCCAGCAGCTTAGCTCCGAGGGGCTACACCTTC. It is translated as CASSLAPRGYTF.

This clonotype was recorded many times. The chain has TRBV20-1 and TRBJ1-1; D remains ambiguous. V dropped 0 bases and J dropped 4 bases, with 9 bases sitting between them. This CDR3 has 13 amino acids. CDR1 and CDR2 (germline): DFQATT, SNEGSKA (reference sequence). In DNA, the CDR3 is TGCAGTGCTAGAGATAGTCGGGGCACTGAAGCTTTCTTT. This gives the protein CSARDSRGTEAFF.

This clonotype was observed many times. The gene calls are TRBV20-1 and TRBJ2-7, with a weak D call TRBD1 (6 bases). In germline, CDR1 is DFQATT, CDR2 SNEGSKA (reference sequence). V lost 3 bases and J lost 0, with 12 bases in between. The CDR3 has 14 amino acids. The CDR3 loop is CSASDRDTSYEQYF. Written as DNA, the CDR3 is TGCAGTGCTAGCGACCGGGACACCTCCTACGAGCAGTACTTC.

In this sample, this clonotype turned up many times. CDR3 amino acids: CASSQGTSGESTDTQYF. In DNA, the CDR3 is TGTGCCAGCAGCCAGGGGACTAGCGGGGAGAGCACAGATACGCAGTATTTT. The J gene is TRBJ2-3, the V gene TRBV13, with TRBD2 matching over 13 bases. This CDR3 region has 17 residues. Germline V gives CDR1 PRHDT, CDR2 FYEKMQ (reference sequence). V dropped 5 bases and J dropped 0; count of bases not matched to a gene: 5.